This T cell receptor (beta chain) was observed in a study of blood T cell repertoires in COVID-19. V was clipped by 0 bases and J by 2 bases, with 11 bases between them. Germline CDR1 reads LNHNV; CDR2 reads YYDKDF (reference sequence). This CDR3 spans 16 amino acids. The protocol was immunoSEQ multiplex PCR, while the TCRdb copy is restricted to in-frame clones and leaves out a portion. Of approximately 430,000 clones in the sample, roughly 85% were seen once. The J gene is TRBJ2-1, the V gene TRBV15, with D maybe TRBD2 (6 bases). This sequence originates from a woman in her 30s with active or convalescent COVID-19. Specimen: peripheral blood. For the CDR3, the DNA is TGTGCCACCAGCAGAGATATTGGCGGGGCCTACAATGAGCAGTTCTTC. As protein: CATSRDIGGAYNEQFF.